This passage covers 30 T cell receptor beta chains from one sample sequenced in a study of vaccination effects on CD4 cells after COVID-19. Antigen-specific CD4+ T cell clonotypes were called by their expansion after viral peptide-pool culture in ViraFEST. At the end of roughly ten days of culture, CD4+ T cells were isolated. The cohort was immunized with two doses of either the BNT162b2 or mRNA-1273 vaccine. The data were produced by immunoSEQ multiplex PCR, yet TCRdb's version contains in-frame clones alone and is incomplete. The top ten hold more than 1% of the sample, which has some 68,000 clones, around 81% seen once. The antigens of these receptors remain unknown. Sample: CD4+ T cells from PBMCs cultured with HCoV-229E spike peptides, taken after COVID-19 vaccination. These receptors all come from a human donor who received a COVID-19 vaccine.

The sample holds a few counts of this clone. DNA for the CDR3: TGTGCCACCAGTGACCGCCGGACGGGGAACACTGAAGCTTTCTTT. It translates to CATSDRRTGNTEAFF. This sequence joins TRBV24-1 and TRBJ1-1, with no clear D. CDR3 length: 15 residues. V gave up 4 bases and J gave up 1 base, with 12 bases separating them. CDR1 is KGHDR and CDR2 is SFDVKD in the germline V gene.

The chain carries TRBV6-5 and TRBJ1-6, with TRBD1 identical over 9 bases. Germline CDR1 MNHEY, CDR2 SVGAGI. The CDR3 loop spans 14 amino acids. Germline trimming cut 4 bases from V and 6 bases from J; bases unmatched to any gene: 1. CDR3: CASSSTGGNSPLHF. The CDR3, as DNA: TGTGCCAGCAGTTCGACAGGGGGTAATTCACCCCTCCACTTT.

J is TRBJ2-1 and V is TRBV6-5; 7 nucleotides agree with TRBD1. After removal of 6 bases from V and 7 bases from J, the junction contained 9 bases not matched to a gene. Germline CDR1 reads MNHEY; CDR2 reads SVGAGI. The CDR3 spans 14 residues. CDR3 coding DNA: TGTGCCAGCAGGCAGACAGGGCCGCCTAATGAGCAGTTCTTC. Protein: CASRQTGPPNEQFF.

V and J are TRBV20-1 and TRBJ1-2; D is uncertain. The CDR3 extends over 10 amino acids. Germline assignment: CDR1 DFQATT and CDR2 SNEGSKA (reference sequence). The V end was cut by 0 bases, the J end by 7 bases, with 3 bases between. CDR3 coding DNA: TGCAGTGCTAGAGATGGTGGCTACACCTTC. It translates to CSARDGGYTF.

In nucleotides, the CDR3 is TGTGCCAGCTCACCAAGTAGGCCTGGGGCCGGTCAGCCCCAGCATTTT. As protein: CASSPSRPGAGQPQHF. This chain links TRBV18 with TRBJ1-5, with a weak D call TRBD1 (5 bases). Trimming took off 2 bases at V and 6 bases at J, with 17 bases between the two ends. The CDR3 is 16 residues long. Germline lookup yields CDR1 KGHSH and CDR2 LQKENI.

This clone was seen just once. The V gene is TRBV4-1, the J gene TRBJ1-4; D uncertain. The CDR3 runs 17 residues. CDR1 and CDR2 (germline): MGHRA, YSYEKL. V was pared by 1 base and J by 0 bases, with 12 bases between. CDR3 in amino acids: CASSQVRQITTNEKLFF. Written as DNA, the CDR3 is TGCGCCAGCAGCCAAGTTCGGCAGATAACAACTAATGAAAAACTGTTTTTT.

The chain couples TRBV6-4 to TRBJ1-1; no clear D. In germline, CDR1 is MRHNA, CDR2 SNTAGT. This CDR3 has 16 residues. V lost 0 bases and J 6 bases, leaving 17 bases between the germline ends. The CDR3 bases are TGTGCCAGCAGTGACTCGAAGGGCACGGGTGGATCTGAAGCTTTCTTT. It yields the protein CASSDSKGTGGSEAFF.

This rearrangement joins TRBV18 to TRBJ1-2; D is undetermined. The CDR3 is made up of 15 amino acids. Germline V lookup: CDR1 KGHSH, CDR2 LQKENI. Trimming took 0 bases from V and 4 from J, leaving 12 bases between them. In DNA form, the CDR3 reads TGTGCCAGCTCACCACCAACAGCAGTCGGCTATGGCTACACCTTC. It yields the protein CASSPPTAVGYGYTF.

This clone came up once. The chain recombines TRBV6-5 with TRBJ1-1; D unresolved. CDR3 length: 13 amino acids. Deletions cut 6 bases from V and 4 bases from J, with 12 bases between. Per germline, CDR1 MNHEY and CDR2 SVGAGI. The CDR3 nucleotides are TGTGCCAGCAGCTCGACGGTCGGCACTGAAGCTTTCTTT. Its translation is CASSSTVGTEAFF.

The CDR3: CASVPYRAGEGYTF. As DNA, the CDR3 is TGCGCCAGCGTTCCCTACAGGGCAGGGGAGGGCTACACCTTC. This chain uses TRBV10-2 with TRBJ1-2, with D maybe TRBD1 (6 bases). The germline V gene has CDR1 WSHSY and CDR2 SAAADI. CDR3 size: 14 residues. V shed 8 bases and J shed 8 bases, with 21 bases lying between them.

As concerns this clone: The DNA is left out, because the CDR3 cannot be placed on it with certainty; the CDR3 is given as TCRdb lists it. CDR3 sequence reads: CASSKVGTGSNYGYTF. The V and J genes are TRBV21-1 and TRBJ1-2; TRBD1, the table's D call, lacks a check against the DNA. TRBV21-1 is shown as a pseudogene. A total of 16 residues make up the CDR3, ends included.

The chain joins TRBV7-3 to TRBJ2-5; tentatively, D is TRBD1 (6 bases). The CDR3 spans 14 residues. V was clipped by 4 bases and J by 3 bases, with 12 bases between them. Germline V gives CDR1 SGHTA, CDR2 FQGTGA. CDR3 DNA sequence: TGTGCCAGCAGCTCGAAGGGGACAAAAGAGACCCAGTACTTC. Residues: CASSSKGTKETQYF.

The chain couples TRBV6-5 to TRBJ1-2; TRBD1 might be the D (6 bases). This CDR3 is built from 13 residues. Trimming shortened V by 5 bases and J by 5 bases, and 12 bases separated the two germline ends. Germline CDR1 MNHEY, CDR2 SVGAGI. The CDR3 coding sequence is TGTGCCAGCAGTCCCCGGGACACGTATGGCTACACCTTC. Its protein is CASSPRDTYGYTF.

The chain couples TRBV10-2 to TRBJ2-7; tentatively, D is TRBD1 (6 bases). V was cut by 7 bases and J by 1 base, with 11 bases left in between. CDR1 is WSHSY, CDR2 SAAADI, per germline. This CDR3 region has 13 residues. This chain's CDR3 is CASMKGVSYEQYV. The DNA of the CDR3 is TGCGCCAGCATGAAGGGGGTTTCCTACGAGCAGTACGTC.

The CDR3 DNA sequence: TGTGCCAGCAGGGACGGGCGCGGGGGGGAGCTGTTTTTT. Its protein is CASRDGRGGELFF. The chain carries TRBV2 and TRBJ2-2; perhaps TRBD2 as D (5 bases). Germline lookup yields CDR1 SNHLY and CDR2 FYNNEI. CDR3 size: 13 residues. Trimming took off 6 bases at V and 8 bases at J, with 13 bases between the two ends.

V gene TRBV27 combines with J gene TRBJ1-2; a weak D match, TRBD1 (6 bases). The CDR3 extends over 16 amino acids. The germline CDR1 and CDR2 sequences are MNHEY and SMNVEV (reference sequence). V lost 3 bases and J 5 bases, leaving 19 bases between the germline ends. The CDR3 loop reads CASSFLSLGTFYGYTF. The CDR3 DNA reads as TGTGCCAGCAGTTTCCTCTCCCTCGGGACATTTTATGGCTACACCTTC.

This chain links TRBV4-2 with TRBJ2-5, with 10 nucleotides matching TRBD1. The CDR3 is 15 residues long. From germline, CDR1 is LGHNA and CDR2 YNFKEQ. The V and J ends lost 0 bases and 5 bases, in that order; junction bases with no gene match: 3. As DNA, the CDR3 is TGTGCCAGCAGCCAAGATGGGACAGGGGTGGAGACCCAGTACTTC. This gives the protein CASSQDGTGVETQYF.

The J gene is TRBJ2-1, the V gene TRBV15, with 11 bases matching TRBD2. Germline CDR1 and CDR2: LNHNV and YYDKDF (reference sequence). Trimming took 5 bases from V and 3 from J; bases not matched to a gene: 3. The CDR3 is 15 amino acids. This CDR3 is CATSGGTSGYNEQFF. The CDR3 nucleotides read TGTGCCACCAGCGGAGGGACTAGCGGCTACAATGAGCAGTTCTTC.

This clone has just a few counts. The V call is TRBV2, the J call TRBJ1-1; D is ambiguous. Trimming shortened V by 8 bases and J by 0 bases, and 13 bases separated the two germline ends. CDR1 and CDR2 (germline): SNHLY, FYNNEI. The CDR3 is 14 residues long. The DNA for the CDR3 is TGTGCCAGCGTCCTACTCCTGTTGAACACTGAAGCTTTCTTT. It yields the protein CASVLLLLNTEAFF.

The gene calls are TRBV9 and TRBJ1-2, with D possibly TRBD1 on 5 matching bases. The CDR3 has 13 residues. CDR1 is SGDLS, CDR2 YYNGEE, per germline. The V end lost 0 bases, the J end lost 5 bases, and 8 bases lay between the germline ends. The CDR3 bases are TGTGCCAGCAGCGTAGAACAGGATTATGGCTACACCTTC. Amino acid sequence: CASSVEQDYGYTF.

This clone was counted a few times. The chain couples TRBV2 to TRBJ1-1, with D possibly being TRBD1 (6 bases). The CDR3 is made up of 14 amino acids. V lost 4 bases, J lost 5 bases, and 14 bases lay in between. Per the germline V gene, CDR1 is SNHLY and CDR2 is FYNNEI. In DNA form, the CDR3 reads TGTGCCAGCAGTGCGAGAGGGGGGGTTACTGAAGCTTTCTTT. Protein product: CASSARGGVTEAFF.

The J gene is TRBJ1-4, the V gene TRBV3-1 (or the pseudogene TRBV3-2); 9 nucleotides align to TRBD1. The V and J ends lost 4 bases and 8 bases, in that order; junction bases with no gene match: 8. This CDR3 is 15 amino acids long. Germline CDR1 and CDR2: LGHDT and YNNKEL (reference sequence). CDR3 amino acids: CASSPYRGQGEKLFF. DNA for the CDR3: TGTGCCAGCAGCCCTTACAGGGGGCAAGGAGAAAAACTGTTTTTT.

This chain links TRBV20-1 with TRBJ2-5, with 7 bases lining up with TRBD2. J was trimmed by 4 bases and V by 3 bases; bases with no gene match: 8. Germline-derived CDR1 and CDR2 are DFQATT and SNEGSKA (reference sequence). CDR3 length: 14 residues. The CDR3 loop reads CSASRKRGRETQYF. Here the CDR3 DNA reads TGCAGTGCTAGTAGGAAGCGGGGAAGAGAGACCCAGTACTTC.

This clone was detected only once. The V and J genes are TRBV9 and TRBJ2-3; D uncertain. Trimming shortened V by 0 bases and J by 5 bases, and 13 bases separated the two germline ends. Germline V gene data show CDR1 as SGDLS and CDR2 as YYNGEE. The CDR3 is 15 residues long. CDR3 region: CASSVDVQQLDTQYF. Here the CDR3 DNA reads TGTGCCAGCAGCGTAGATGTACAGCAATTAGATACGCAGTATTTT. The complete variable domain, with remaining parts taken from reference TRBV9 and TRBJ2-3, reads DSGVTQTPKHLITATGQRVTLRCSPRSGDLSVYWYQQSLDQGLQFLIQYYNGEERAKGNILERFSAQQFPDLHSELNLSSLELGDSALYFCASSVDVQQLDTQYFGPGTRLTVL.

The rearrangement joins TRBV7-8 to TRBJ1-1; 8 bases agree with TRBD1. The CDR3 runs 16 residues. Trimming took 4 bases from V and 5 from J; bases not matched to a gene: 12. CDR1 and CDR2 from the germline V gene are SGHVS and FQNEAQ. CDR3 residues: CASSYSRQGRGTEAFF. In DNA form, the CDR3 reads TGTGCCAGCAGCTACTCGAGACAGGGGAGGGGGACTGAAGCTTTCTTT.

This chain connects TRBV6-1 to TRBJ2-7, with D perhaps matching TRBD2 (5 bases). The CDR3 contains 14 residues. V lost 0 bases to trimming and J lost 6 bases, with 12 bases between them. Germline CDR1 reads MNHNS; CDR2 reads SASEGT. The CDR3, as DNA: TGTGCCAGCAGTGAAGCGCGGGTCAGGCCCGAGCAGTACGTC. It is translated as CASSEARVRPEQYV.

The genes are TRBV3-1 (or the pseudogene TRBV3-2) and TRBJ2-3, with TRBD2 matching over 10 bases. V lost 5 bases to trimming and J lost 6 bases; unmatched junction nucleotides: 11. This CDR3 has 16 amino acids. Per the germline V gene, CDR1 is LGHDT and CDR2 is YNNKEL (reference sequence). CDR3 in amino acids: CASSLRASGGGDTQYF. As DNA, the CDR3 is TGTGCCAGCAGCTTAAGGGCTAGCGGGGGCGGGGATACGCAGTATTTT.

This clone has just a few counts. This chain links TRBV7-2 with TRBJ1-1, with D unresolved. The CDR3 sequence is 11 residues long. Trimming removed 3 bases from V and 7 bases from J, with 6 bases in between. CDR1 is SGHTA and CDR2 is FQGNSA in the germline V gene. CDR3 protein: CASSFRVEAFF. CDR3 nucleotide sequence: TGTGCCAGCAGCTTTCGAGTTGAAGCTTTCTTT.

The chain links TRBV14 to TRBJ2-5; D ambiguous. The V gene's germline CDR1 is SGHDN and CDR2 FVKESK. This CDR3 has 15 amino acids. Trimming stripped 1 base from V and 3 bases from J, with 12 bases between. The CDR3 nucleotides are TGTGCCAGCAGCCAAGGCTTTGGAGTAAAAGAGACCCAGTACTTC. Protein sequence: CASSQGFGVKETQYF.

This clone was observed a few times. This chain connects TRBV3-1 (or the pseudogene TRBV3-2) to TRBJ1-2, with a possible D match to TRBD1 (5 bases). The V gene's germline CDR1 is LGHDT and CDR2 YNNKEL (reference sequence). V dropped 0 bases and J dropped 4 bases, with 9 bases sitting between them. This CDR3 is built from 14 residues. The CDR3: CASSQDGAAYGYTF. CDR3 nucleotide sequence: TGTGCCAGCAGCCAAGATGGGGCAGCCTATGGCTACACCTTC.